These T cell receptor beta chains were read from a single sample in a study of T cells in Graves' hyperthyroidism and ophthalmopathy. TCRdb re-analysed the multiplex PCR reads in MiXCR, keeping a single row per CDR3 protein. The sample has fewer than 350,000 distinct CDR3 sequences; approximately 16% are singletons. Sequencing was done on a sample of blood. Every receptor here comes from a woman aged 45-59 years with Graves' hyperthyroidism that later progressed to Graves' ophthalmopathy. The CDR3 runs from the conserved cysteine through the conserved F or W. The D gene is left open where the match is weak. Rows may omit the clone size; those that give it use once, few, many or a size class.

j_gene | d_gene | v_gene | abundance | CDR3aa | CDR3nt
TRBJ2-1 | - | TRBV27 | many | CASSLYPHTEAYNEQFF | TGTGCCAGCAGTTTATATCCCCATACGGAAGCATACAATGAGCAGTTCTTC
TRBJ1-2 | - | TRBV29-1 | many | CSARGGEGYTF | TGCAGCGCCAGAGGGGGGGAGGGCTACACCTTC
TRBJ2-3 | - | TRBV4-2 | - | CASSQAREATDTQYF | TGTGCCAGCAGCCAAGCGAGAGAAGCCACAGATACGCAGTATTTT
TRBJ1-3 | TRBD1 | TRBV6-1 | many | CASSRTGYDPGNTIYF | TGTGCCAGCAGTCGGACAGGGTATGATCCTGGAAACACCATATATTTT
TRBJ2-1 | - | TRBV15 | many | CATSRRQGRDEQFF | TGTGCCACCAGCAGACGACAGGGGAGGGATGAGCAGTTCTTC
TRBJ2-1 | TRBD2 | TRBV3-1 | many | CASSGGRPYNEQFF | TGTGCCAGCAGCGGCGGGAGGCCCTACAATGAGCAGTTCTTC
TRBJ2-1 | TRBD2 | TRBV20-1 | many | CSARDLAGVSNEQFF | TGCAGTGCTAGAGATCTAGCGGGAGTTTCCAATGAGCAGTTCTTC
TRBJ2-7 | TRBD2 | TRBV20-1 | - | CTSGATYEQYF | TGCACCAGCGGGGCTACTTACGAGCAGTACTTC
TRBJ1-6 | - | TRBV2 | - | CGGGSDVGSPLHF | TGTGGAGGGGGGTCCGACGTTGGCTCACCCCTCCACTTT
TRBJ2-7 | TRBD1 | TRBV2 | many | CASSGPGTGGGEQYF | TGTGCCAGCAGTGGGCCCGGGACAGGGGGAGGCGAGCAGTACTTC
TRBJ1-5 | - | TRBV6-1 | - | CASSIPLRVQPQHF | TGTGCCAGCAGTATACCTCTGCGGGTCCAGCCCCAGCATTTT
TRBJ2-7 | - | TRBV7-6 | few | CASSSTPRGFGEQYF | TGTGCCAGCAGCTCCACCCCTCGGGGGTTCGGCGAGCAGTACTTC
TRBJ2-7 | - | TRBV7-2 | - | CASSLVAYYEQYF | TGTGCCAGCAGCTTAGTTGCCTACTACGAGCAGTACTTC
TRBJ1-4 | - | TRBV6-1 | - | CASSSGTGREKLFF | TGTGCCAGCAGCTCCGGGACCGGCCGTGAAAAACTGTTTTTT
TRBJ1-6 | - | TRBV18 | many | CASSPGPTNSPLHF | TGTGCCAGCTCCCCGGGACCGACAAATTCACCCCTCCACTTT
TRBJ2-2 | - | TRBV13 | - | CASSPGRDRGLFF | TGTGCCAGCAGCCCGGGGAGAGATAGAGGGCTGTTTTTT
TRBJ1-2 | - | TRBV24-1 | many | CATSDATRIGGYTF | TGTGCCACCAGTGACGCGACAAGGATCGGGGGCTACACCTTC